This T cell receptor beta chain derives from a study of naive and memory T cell subsets. This clonotype was seen many times. Two oligonucleotides, mixed equimolar, formed the beta constant-region primer covering TRBC1 and TRBC2. TCRdb re-analysed the UMI-ligation and nested PCR reads in MiXCR, keeping a single row per CDR3 protein. The sample carries approximately 82,000 distinct CDR3 sequences, approximately 6.5% recorded once. Sequenced material: central memory CD4+ T cells from blood. The TCR was taken from a human donor in good health.

The CDR3 DNA reads TGCAGCGCCCAGGACAGTGAAGCTTTCTTT. This encodes CSAQDSEAFF. This rearrangement joins TRBV29-1 to TRBJ1-1; perhaps TRBD1 as D (6 bases). V dropped 7 bases and J dropped 7 bases, with 10 bases sitting between them. This CDR3 spans 10 amino acids. From germline, CDR1 is SQVTM and CDR2 ANQGSEA.